The 16 T cell receptor beta chains below come from one sample, sequenced in a study of T cell responses to AZD1222 COVID-19 vaccine. Sequenced by immunoSEQ multiplex PCR; TCRdb stores in-frame clones only, minus some. The sample consists of fewer than 90,000 clones, 70% to 90% of them appearing once. The input for sequencing was peripheral blood, taken on day 0 of AZD1222 vaccination. These receptor sequences come from an adult in good health.

This chain joins TRBV19 and TRBJ2-1; TRBD2 matches 7 bases. The CDR3 runs to 14 residues. From germline, CDR1 is LNHDA and CDR2 SQIVND (reference sequence). V gave up 8 bases and J gave up 8 bases; unmatched junction bases: 12. This CDR3 reads CASFGGRAGDEQFF. CDR3 DNA sequence: TGTGCCAGTTTTGGTGGGAGGGCCGGAGATGAGCAGTTCTTC.

J is TRBJ2-5 and V is TRBV2; D might be TRBD1 (6 bases). Germline V gene lookup returns CDR1 SNHLY and CDR2 FYNNEI. Trimming removed 6 bases from V and 5 bases from J, with 16 bases in between. The CDR3 extends over 14 amino acids. CDR3 sequence: CASRWTAAEETQYF. The DNA for the CDR3 is TGTGCCAGCAGATGGACAGCTGCGGAGGAGACCCAGTACTTC.

This clone was seen only once. V is TRBV24-1 and J is TRBJ2-7; 7 bases are a match to TRBD1. Germline lookup yields CDR1 KGHDR and CDR2 SFDVKD. J was trimmed by 4 bases and V by 4 bases; bases with no gene match: 12. The CDR3 extends over 16 amino acids. The CDR3 coding sequence is TGTGCCACCAGTGAAACCGGGACAGCGCTAATTTACGAGCAGTACGTC. This sequence encodes CATSETGTALIYEQYV.

This clone was seen a single time. The chain couples TRBV12-3 or TRBV12-4 to TRBJ2-3, with D possibly being TRBD2 (6 bases). V gave up 3 bases and J gave up 8 bases, with 6 bases separating them. CDR3 length equals 11 residues. The DNA for the CDR3 is TGTGCCAGCAGTTTCGGGGGTACGCAGTATTTT. Its translation: CASSFGGTQYF.

V and J are TRBV7-6 and TRBJ2-1; 7 positions agree with TRBD1. Germline assignment: CDR1 SGHVS and CDR2 FNYEAQ. This CDR3 is 15 amino acids long. J gave up 8 bases and V 3 bases, and 10 bases lay outside the gene matches. The CDR3 DNA reads as TGTGCCAGCAGCTTTTTTCAGGGGGAAGCGGATGAGCAGTTCTTC. It yields the protein CASSFFQGEADEQFF.

The chain employs TRBV28 and TRBJ1-6; D possibly corresponds to TRBD1 (5 bases). Germline loops: CDR1 MDHEN, CDR2 SYDVKM. V dropped 7 bases and J dropped 3 bases, with 16 bases sitting between them. This CDR3 region has 16 residues. The CDR3 is CASIFGGGVYNSPLHF. The CDR3, as DNA: TGTGCCAGCATCTTCGGGGGAGGGGTCTATAATTCACCCCTCCACTTT.

Here the CDR3 reads CASSPGGGTEYEQYF. For the CDR3, the DNA is TGTGCCAGCAGCCCCGGCGGGGGGACTGAGTACGAGCAGTACTTC. This chain uses TRBV11-3 with TRBJ2-7, with 8 bases matching TRBD2. There are 15 residues in the CDR3. Germline V lookup: CDR1 SGHNT, CDR2 YENEEA. With V trimmed by 5 bases and J by 4 bases, 10 bases remained unmatched.

J is TRBJ1-5 and V is TRBV7-2; D remains ambiguous. The CDR3 has 13 amino acids. V was pared by 5 bases and J by 5 bases, with 10 bases between. Germline V gene data show CDR1 as SGHTA and CDR2 as FQGNSA. For the CDR3, the DNA is TGTGCCAGCAGCCCCTGGGAAGATCAGCCCCAGCATTTT. Translating it yields CASSPWEDQPQHF.

The table lists this clone with a count of one. The chain uses TRBV3-1 (or the pseudogene TRBV3-2) and TRBJ2-2; the D gene is possibly TRBD2 (5 bases). The ends were cut back, 0 bases at V and 6 bases at J, with 11 bases in the middle. The length of the CDR3 is 15 residues. Germline-derived CDR1 and CDR2 are LGHDT and YNNKEL (reference sequence). CDR3 coding DNA: TGTGCCAGCAGCCAAGATCTAGGGAGTGCCGGGGAGCTGTTTTTT. Translation gives CASSQDLGSAGELFF.

This clone was observed once. Here the CDR3 reads CASSNSDGSANYGYTF. CDR3 coding DNA: TGTGCCAGCAGCAACTCCGACGGCAGTGCTAACTATGGCTACACCTTC. This chain connects TRBV5-5 to TRBJ1-2; D is uncertain. This CDR3 contains 16 residues. CDR1 and CDR2 (germline): SGHKS, YYEKEE (reference sequence). Trimming took 4 bases from V and 0 from J, leaving 16 bases between them.

The rearrangement uses TRBV5-1 and TRBJ2-7, with 8 bases aligning to TRBD1. The CDR3 covers 15 residues. Trimming cost V 2 bases and J 4 bases; bases outside gene matches: 8. CDR1 is SGHRS, CDR2 YFSETQ, per germline. CDR3: CASSLSGGLMYEQYV. The CDR3 nucleotides are TGCGCCAGCAGCTTATCAGGGGGCCTTATGTACGAGCAGTACGTC.

V gene TRBV5-5 combines with J gene TRBJ2-5; 8 bases are a match to TRBD1. CDR3 length: 15 amino acids. The V gene's germline CDR1 is SGHKS and CDR2 YYEKEE (reference sequence). The V gene end was trimmed by 4 bases and the J gene end by 1 base; junction bases not matched to a gene: 6. For the CDR3, the DNA is TGTGCCAGCAGCGTTCAAGGGACAGGCCAAGAGACCCAGTACTTC. Translation: CASSVQGTGQETQYF.

J is TRBJ2-1 and V is TRBV7-9; D is ambiguous. The germline V gene encodes CDR1 SEHNR and CDR2 FQNEAQ (reference sequence). Trimming pared 1 base from V and 7 bases from J, leaving 11 bases between. The CDR3 length is 14 residues. DNA of the CDR3: TGTGCCAGCAGCTTAGGTCTAGGGCGGAATGAGCAGTTCTTC. Translating gives CASSLGLGRNEQFF.

This chain uses TRBV2 with TRBJ2-1, with 10 bases aligning to TRBD1. V shed 4 bases, J shed 5 bases, and the junction held 5 bases outside the gene matches. This CDR3 contains 15 residues. Germline CDR1 and CDR2: SNHLY and FYNNEI. In DNA form, the CDR3 reads TGTGCCAGCAGTGTAGGGACAGGGGTCAACAATGAGCAGTTCTTC. It is translated as CASSVGTGVNNEQFF.

The chain uses TRBV12-3 or TRBV12-4 and TRBJ1-5, with D possibly matching TRBD1 (6 bases). The CDR3 is 13 residues long. The V end was cut by 7 bases, the J end by 3 bases, with 10 bases between. The CDR3: CASNRQDNQPQHF. CDR3 bases: TGTGCCAGCAACCGACAGGACAATCAGCCCCAGCATTTT.

The chain is built from TRBV15 and TRBJ2-7; 7 bases are shared with TRBD1. V shed 5 bases, J shed 2 bases, and the junction held 3 bases outside the gene matches. Germline CDR1 is LNHNV and CDR2 is YYDKDF (reference sequence). The CDR3 extends over 13 amino acids. CDR3 DNA: TGTGCCACCAGCCGGGGACAGCCCTACGAGCAGTACGTC. This translates into CATSRGQPYEQYV.